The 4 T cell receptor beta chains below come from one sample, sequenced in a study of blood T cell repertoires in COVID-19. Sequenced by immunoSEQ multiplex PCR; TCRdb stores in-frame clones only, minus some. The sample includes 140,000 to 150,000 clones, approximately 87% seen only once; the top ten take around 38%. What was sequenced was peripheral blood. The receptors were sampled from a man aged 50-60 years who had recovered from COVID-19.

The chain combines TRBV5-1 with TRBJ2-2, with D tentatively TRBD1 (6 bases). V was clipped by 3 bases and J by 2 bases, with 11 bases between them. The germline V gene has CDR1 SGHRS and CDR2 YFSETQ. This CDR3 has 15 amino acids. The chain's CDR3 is CASSSSGVNTGELFF. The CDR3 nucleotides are TGCGCCAGCAGCTCCTCAGGGGTAAACACCGGGGAGCTGTTTTTT.

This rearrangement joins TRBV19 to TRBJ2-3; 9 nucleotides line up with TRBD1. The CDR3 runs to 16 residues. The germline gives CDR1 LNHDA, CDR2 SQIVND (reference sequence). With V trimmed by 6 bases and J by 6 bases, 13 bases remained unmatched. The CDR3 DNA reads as TGTGCCAGTAGCCTCACCGGGGGACAGGGTACCGATACGCAGTATTTT. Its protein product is CASSLTGGQGTDTQYF. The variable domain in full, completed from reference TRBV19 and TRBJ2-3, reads DGGITQSPKYLFRKEGQNVTLSCEQNLNHDAMYWYRQDPGQGLRLIYYSQIVNDFQKGDIAEGYSVSREKKESFPLTVTSAQKNPTAFYLCASSLTGGQGTDTQYFGPGTRLTVL.

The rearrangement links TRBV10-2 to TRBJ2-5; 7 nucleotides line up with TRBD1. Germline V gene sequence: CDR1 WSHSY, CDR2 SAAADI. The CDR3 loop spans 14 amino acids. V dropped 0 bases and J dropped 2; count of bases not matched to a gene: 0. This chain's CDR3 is CASSESRGQETQYF. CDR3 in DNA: TGCGCCAGCAGTGAGTCCAGGGGGCAAGAGACCCAGTACTTC.

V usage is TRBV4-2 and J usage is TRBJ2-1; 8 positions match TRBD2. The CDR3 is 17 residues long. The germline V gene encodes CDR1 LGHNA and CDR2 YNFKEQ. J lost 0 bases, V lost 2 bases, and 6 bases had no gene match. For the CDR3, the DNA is TGTGCCAGCAGCCAAACTAGCGGACTTAACTCCTACAATGAGCAGTTCTTC. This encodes CASSQTSGLNSYNEQFF.